This T cell receptor beta chain appears in the sequencing data of a study of T cells in Graves' hyperthyroidism and ophthalmopathy. Overall study results and limits: Researchers report that a 13 V-J model separated ophthalmopathy from stable hyperthyroidism. Most thyroid clonotypes that were expanded above 0.001 also turned up in blood.

On this clonotype: Its antigen is not identified.

Absence of ophthalmopathy progression within 18 months defined stable Graves' hyperthyroidism. J was trimmed by 4 bases and V by 0 bases; bases with no gene match: 5. The CDR3 loop spans 17 amino acids. Per germline, CDR1 LGHNT and CDR2 FRNRAP. Using RNA transcripts as the source, TCR beta CDR3 regions were amplified. The study used the HTBI primer set for a first-round RT-PCR of the TCR CDR3. Each CDR3 protein gets one entry after TCRdb re-called the multiplex PCR reads with MiXCR. Here the sample spans about 420,000 distinct CDR3 sequences, roughly 13% being singletons. Input material: blood. This sequence was found in a woman under 30 with Graves' hyperthyroidism. The rearrangement joins TRBV12-5 to TRBJ2-2, with 10 bases aligning to TRBD2. CDR3 loop: CASGLVRTSGRTGELFF. The CDR3 DNA reads TGTGCTAGTGGTTTGGTACGGACTAGCGGTCGCACCGGGGAGCTGTTTTTT.